This T cell receptor (beta chain) was captured by sequencing in a study of blood T cell repertoires in COVID-19. Study context: Donors in the United States, Italy and Spain gave samples during acute or convalescent COVID-19.

The assay was immunoSEQ multiplex PCR, and TCRdb's table has in-frame clones only and misses some. The sample shows 70,000 to 95,000 clones, about 88% of them seen only once. V shed 2 bases and J shed 6 bases, with 9 bases lying between them. Germline lookup yields CDR1 SEHNR and CDR2 FQNEAQ (reference sequence). The CDR3 sequence is 13 residues long. This receptor was taken from a woman of 80 years or more with active COVID-19. The chain is built from TRBV7-9 and TRBJ2-3, with D uncertain. The sequenced material came from peripheral blood. The CDR3 DNA reads TGTGCCAGCAGCTTATTGGAGCAGGATACGCAGTATTTT. Protein: CASSLLEQDTQYF.